The 14 T cell receptor beta chains listed next were all sequenced from one sample in a study of T-cell memory formation after mild COVID-19. TCRdb used MiXCR to reprocess the 5' RACE reads, holding one entry per CDR3 protein. Of 170,000 or so distinct CDR3 sequences listed, about 20% are singletons. Sequencing was done on a sample of PBMCs or a T cell subset sorted from them (not recorded which). These receptor sequences come from an adult woman who had mild COVID-19 (a few samples of this study predate the infection). Cell type and time point are not known.

The chain joins TRBV7-9 to TRBJ2-7, with TRBD1 as a possible D gene (6 bases). The V gene's germline CDR1 is SEHNR and CDR2 FQNEAQ (reference sequence). The length of the CDR3 is 15 residues. V lost 2 bases and J 1 base, leaving 12 bases between the germline ends. DNA for the CDR3: TGTGCCAGCAGCTTAACAGGGTCGAGTTCCTACGAGCAGTACTTC. This sequence encodes CASSLTGSSSYEQYF.

This chain uses TRBV7-9 with TRBJ2-4; TRBD2 is a possible D gene (6 bases). This CDR3 spans 17 amino acids. Germline CDR1 SEHNR, CDR2 FQNEAQ (reference sequence). V lost 4 bases and J 0 bases, leaving 16 bases between the germline ends. The chain's CDR3 is CASSSLAPGLAKNIQYF. Written as DNA, the CDR3 is TGTGCCAGCAGCTCCCTGGCCCCGGGACTAGCCAAAAACATTCAGTACTTC.

This clonotype has just a few counts. The chain recombines TRBV19 with TRBJ2-1; D unresolved. Deletions cut 5 bases from V and 6 bases from J, with 11 bases between. Per germline, CDR1 LNHDA and CDR2 SQIVND (reference sequence). The CDR3 covers 13 residues. The chain's CDR3 is CASSLKSRNEQFF. CDR3 coding DNA: TGTGCCAGTAGTCTCAAATCCCGCAATGAGCAGTTCTTC.

The chain combines TRBV6-2 or TRBV6-3 with TRBJ2-2; TRBD2 matches at 10 bases. CDR1 and CDR2 from the germline V gene are MNHEY and SVGEGT. The length of the CDR3 is 17 residues. Germline trimming cut 2 bases from V and 4 bases from J; bases unmatched to any gene: 7. CDR3 protein: CASSYPLAGAGTGELFF. The CDR3 DNA follows: TGTGCCAGCAGTTACCCCCTAGCGGGAGCGGGCACCGGGGAGCTGTTTTTT.

At least ten counts were recorded for this clonotype. The chain recombines TRBV9 with TRBJ2-3; 7 bases are shared with TRBD2. J was trimmed by 2 bases and V by 3 bases; bases with no gene match: 6. The CDR3 spans 15 residues. Germline assignment: CDR1 SGDLS and CDR2 YYNGEE. The CDR3 sequence: CASSASGGPTDTQYF. The DNA for the CDR3 is TGTGCCAGCAGCGCCTCGGGGGGACCCACAGATACGCAGTATTTT. Using reference TRBV9 and TRBJ2-3 for the parts outside the CDR3, the full variable domain is DSGVTQTPKHLITATGQRVTLRCSPRSGDLSVYWYQQSLDQGLQFLIQYYNGEERAKGNILERFSAQQFPDLHSELNLSSLELGDSALYFCASSASGGPTDTQYFGPGTRLTVL.

The chain joins TRBV12-3 or TRBV12-4 to TRBJ2-1; D is unclear. The V end was cut by 6 bases, the J end by 8 bases, with 17 bases between. The CDR3 is 14 residues long. The CDR3 loop is CASSDWEDGYEQFF. DNA of the CDR3: TGTGCCAGCAGCGATTGGGAAGACGGATATGAGCAGTTCTTC.

This clonotype was seen more than once but under ten times. The rearrangement joins TRBV3-1 to TRBJ2-3; 7 bases map to TRBD2. Trimming cost V 5 bases and J 0 bases; bases outside gene matches: 11. Germline V gene data show CDR1 as LGHDT and CDR2 as YNNKEL (reference sequence). CDR3 length: 17 residues. The CDR3 region is CASSDNGDSGSTDTQYF. The CDR3 DNA follows: TGTGCCAGCAGCGATAATGGCGATAGCGGGAGCACAGATACGCAGTATTTT.

This clonotype was counted only a few times. The chain links TRBV27 to TRBJ2-3; possibly TRBD2 for D (6 bases). CDR3 size: 15 residues. Germline CDR1 is MNHEY and CDR2 is SMNVEV (reference sequence). V lost 4 bases to trimming and J lost 1 base, with 12 bases between them. CDR3 nucleotides: TGTGCCAGCAGTTCGGCTTCGGGGGGCACAGATACGCAGTATTTT. Translating it yields CASSSASGGTDTQYF.

This chain links TRBV7-9 with TRBJ2-5; TRBD1 agrees at 10 bases. V shed 5 bases and J 5 bases; nucleotides not matched to a gene: 11. Germline-derived CDR1 and CDR2 are SEHNR and FQNEAQ (reference sequence). This CDR3 region has 16 residues. The chain's CDR3 is CASSTSTGGAGETQYF. The CDR3 coding sequence is TGTGCCAGCAGCACCTCGACAGGGGGCGCGGGGGAGACCCAGTACTTC.

This clonotype was counted a few times. This chain's CDR3 is CASSQEPGGETQYF. In DNA, the CDR3 is TGTGCCAGCAGCCAAGAACCAGGTGGAGAGACCCAGTACTTC. The chain recombines TRBV4-2 with TRBJ2-5; D call uncertain. CDR1 and CDR2 (germline): LGHNA, YNFKEQ. The CDR3 has 14 residues. V was trimmed by 0 bases and J by 4 bases, leaving 9 bases between them.

This rearrangement joins TRBV4-1 to TRBJ2-1; D is perhaps TRBD2 (6 bases). CDR1 is MGHRA and CDR2 is YSYEKL in the germline V gene. This CDR3 contains 16 residues. V was trimmed by 1 base and J by 4 bases, leaving 14 bases between them. CDR3 in DNA: TGCGCCAGCAGCCAAGCTACCGGGACTCCTTACAATGAGCAGTTCTTC. Its protein product is CASSQATGTPYNEQFF.

This clonotype was picked up a small number of times. The V gene is TRBV6-2 or TRBV6-3, the J gene TRBJ2-2; no reliable D call. With 0 bases removed from V and 6 bases from J, the gap between germline ends came to 2 bases. The germline V gene encodes CDR1 MNHEY and CDR2 SVGEGT. This CDR3 is 12 amino acids long. CDR3 protein: CASSYSAGELFF. DNA for the CDR3: TGTGCCAGCAGTTACTCCGCCGGGGAGCTGTTTTTT.

The CDR3 nucleotides are TGTGCCAGCAGTTTCTACAGCACTAGCGGGAGCACAGATACGCAGTATTTT. Translated, it gives CASSFYSTSGSTDTQYF. This chain links TRBV2 with TRBJ2-3, with 9 positions matching TRBD2. After removal of 5 bases from V and 0 bases from J, the junction contained 9 bases not matched to a gene. CDR1 is SNHLY and CDR2 is FYNNEI in the germline V gene. The CDR3 is made up of 17 amino acids.

In its sample, this clonotype was seen a few times. The chain has TRBV29-1 and TRBJ2-3; D is ambiguous. This CDR3 comprises 13 residues. CDR1 and CDR2 from the germline V gene are SQVTM and ANQGSEA. Trimming took off 0 bases at V and 3 bases at J, with 7 bases between the two ends. The CDR3: CSVEDGATDTQYF. The CDR3 DNA follows: TGCAGCGTTGAAGATGGTGCAACAGATACGCAGTATTTT.